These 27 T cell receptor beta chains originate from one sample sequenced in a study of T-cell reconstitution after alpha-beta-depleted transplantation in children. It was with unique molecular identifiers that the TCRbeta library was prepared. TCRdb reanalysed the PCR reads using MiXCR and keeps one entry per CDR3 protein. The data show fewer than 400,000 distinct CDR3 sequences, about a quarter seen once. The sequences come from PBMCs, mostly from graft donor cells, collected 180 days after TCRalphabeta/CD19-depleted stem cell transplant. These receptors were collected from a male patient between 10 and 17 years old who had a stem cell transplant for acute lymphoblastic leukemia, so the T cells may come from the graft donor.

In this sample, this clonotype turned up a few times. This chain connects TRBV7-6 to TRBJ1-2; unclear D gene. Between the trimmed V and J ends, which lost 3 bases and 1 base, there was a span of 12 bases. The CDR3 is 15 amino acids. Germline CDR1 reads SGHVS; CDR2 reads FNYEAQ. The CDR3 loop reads CASSFYTGSNYGYTF. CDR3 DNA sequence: TGTGCCAGCAGCTTTTACACCGGGAGTAACTATGGCTACACCTTC.

The chain's CDR3 is CASSLNWGEAYEQYF. In DNA form, the CDR3 reads TGTGCCAGCAGCTTAAATTGGGGGGAAGCCTACGAGCAGTACTTC. J is TRBJ2-7 and V is TRBV7-6; D is possibly TRBD2 (6 bases). Trimming removed 2 bases from V and 2 bases from J, with 13 bases in between. The germline gives CDR1 SGHVS, CDR2 FNYEAQ. The CDR3 sequence is 15 residues long.

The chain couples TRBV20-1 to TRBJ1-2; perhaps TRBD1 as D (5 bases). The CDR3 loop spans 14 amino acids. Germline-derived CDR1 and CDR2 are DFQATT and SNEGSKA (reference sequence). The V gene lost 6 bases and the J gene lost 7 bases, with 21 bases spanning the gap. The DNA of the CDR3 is TGCAGTGCAGCTCAGACCGGGGCTATAGGTGGCTACACCTTC. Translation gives CSAAQTGAIGGYTF.

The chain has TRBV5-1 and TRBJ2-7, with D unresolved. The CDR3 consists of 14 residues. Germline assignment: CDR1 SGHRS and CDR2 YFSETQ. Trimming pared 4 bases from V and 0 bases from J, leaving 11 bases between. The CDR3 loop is CASSTGPSSYEQYF. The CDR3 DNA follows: TGCGCCAGCAGCACCGGCCCAAGCTCCTACGAGCAGTACTTC.

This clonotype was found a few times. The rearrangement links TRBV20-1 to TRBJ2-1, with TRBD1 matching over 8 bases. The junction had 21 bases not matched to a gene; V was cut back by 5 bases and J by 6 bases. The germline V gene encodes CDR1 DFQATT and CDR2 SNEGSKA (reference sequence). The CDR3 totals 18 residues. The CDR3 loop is CSAYNPSTGDKWFNEQFF. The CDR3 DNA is TGCAGTGCTTACAACCCTTCGACAGGGGATAAATGGTTCAATGAGCAGTTCTTC.

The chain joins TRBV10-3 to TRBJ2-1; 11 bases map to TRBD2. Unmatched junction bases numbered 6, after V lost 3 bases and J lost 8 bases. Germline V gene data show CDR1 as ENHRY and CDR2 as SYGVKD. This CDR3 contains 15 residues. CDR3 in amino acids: CAISDRSGRGDEQFF. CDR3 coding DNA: TGTGCCATCAGTGATCGTAGCGGGAGGGGCGATGAGCAGTTCTTC.

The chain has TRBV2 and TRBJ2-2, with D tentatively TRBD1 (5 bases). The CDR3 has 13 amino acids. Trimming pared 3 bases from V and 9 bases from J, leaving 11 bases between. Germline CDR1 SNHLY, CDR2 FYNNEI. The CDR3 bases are TGTGCCAGCAGTGACGCCAGGGCCAGGGAGCTGTTTTTT. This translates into CASSDARARELFF.

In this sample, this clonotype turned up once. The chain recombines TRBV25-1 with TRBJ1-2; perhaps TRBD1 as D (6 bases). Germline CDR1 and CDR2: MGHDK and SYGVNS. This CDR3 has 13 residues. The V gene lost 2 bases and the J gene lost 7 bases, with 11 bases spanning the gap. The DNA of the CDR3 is TGTGCCAGCAGTGAACGGGGGGCCTCTGGCTACACCTTC. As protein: CASSERGASGYTF.

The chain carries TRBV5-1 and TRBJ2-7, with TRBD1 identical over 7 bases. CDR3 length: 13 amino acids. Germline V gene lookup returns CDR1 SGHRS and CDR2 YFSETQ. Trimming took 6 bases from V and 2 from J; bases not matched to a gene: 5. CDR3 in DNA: TGCGCCAGCACGAGACAGGGTGCCTACGAGCAGTACTTC. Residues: CASTRQGAYEQYF.

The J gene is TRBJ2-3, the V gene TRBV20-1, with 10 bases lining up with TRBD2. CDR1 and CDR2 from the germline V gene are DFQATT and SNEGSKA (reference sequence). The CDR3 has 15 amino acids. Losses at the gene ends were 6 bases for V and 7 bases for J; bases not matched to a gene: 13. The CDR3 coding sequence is TGCAGTGCGCGAGAGGGGGGACTAGCGAAGAATACGCAGTATTTT. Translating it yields CSAREGGLAKNTQYF.

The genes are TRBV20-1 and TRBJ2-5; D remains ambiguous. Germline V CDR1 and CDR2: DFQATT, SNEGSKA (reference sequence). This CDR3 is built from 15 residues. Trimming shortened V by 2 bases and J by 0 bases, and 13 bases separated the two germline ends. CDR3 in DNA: TGCAGTGCTAGACCTCAGGAGCCCTACCAAGAGACCCAGTACTTC. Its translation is CSARPQEPYQETQYF.

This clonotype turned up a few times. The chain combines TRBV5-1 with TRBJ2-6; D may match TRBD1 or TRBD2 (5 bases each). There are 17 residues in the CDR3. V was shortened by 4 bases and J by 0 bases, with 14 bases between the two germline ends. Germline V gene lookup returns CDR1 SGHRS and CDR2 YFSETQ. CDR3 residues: CASSQGPVYSGANVLTF. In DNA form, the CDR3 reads TGCGCCAGCAGCCAGGGACCGGTTTACTCTGGGGCCAACGTCCTGACTTTC.

In nucleotides, the CDR3 is TGCAGCGTTGAGGTGCGGACTAGCGGACGCGGGTTATTTCGTGAGCAGTTCTTC. Encoded protein: CSVEVRTSGRGLFREQFF. The chain employs TRBV29-1 and TRBJ2-1, with 10 nucleotides matching TRBD2. Germline CDR1 and CDR2: SQVTM and ANQGSEA. CDR3 length equals 18 residues. Trimming cost V 3 bases and J 9 bases; bases outside gene matches: 20.

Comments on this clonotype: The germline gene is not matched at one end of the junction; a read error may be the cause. The chain's CDR3 is CPSTQRGSGTEAFF. The CDR3 DNA reads TGTCCCAGCACTCAGAGGGGTTCTGGCACTGAAGCTTTCTTT. V usage is TRBV12-3 or TRBV12-4 and J usage is TRBJ1-1, with D tentatively TRBD1 (5 bases). The CDR3 contains 14 residues.

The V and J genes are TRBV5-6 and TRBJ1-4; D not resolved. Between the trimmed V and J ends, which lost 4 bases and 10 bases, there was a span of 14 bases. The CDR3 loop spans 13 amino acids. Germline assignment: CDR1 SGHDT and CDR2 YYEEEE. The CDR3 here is CASSEMSVVKLFF. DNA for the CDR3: TGTGCCAGCAGCGAAATGTCTGTGGTAAAACTGTTTTTT.

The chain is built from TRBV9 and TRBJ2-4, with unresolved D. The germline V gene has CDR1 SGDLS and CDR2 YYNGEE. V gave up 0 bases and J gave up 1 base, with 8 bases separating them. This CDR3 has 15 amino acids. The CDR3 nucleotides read TGTGCCAGCAGCGTAGGGGGTGGTGCCAAAAACATTCAGTACTTC. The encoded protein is CASSVGGGAKNIQYF.

CDR3 region: CASSPWGEPTGPTGEQYF. The CDR3 region has the DNA TGCGCCAGCAGCCCGTGGGGGGAGCCGACAGGGCCCACGGGCGAGCAGTACTTC. This rearrangement joins TRBV5-1 to TRBJ2-7, with D possibly being TRBD1 (7 bases). Trimming cost V 4 bases and J 6 bases, with 29 bases left between them. CDR3 length: 18 amino acids. Germline V gene sequence: CDR1 SGHRS, CDR2 YFSETQ.

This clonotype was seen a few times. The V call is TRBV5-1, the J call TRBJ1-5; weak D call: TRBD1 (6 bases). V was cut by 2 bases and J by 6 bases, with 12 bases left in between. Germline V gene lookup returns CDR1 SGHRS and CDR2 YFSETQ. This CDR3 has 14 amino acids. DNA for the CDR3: TGCGCCAGCAGCTTCGGGGGGGCGGGTCAGCCCCAGCATTTT. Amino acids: CASSFGGAGQPQHF.

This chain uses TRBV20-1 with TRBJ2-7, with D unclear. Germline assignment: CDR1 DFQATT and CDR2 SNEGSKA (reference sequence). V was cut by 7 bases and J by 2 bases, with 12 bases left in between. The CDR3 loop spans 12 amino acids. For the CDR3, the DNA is TGCAGTGGGGCCGTTGATACCTACGAGCAGTACTTC. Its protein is CSGAVDTYEQYF.

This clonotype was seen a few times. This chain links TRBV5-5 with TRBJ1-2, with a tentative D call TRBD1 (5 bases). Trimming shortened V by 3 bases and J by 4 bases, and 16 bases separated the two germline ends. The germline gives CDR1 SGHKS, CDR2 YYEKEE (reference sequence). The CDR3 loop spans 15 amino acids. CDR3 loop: CASSSPGRGPYGYTF. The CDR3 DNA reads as TGTGCCAGCAGCTCGCCGGGAAGGGGTCCCTATGGCTACACCTTC. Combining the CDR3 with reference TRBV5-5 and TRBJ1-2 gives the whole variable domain DAGVTQSPTHLIKTRGQQVTLRCSPISGHKSVSWYQQVLGQGPQFIFQYYEKEERGRGNFPDRFSARQFPNYSSELNVNALLLGDSALYLCASSSPGRGPYGYTFGSGTRLTVV.

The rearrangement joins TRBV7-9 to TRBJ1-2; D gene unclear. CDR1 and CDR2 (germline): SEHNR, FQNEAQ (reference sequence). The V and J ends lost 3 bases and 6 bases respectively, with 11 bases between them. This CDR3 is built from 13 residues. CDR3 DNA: TGTGCCAGCAGCTTCAAAGTGTGGGATGGCTACACCTTC. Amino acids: CASSFKVWDGYTF.

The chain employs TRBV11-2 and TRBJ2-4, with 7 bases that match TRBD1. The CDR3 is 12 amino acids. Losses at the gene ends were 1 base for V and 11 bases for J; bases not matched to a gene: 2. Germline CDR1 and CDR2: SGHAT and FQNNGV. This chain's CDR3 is CASSLGQGVQYF. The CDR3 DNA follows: TGTGCCAGCAGCTTAGGCCAGGGGGTTCAGTACTTC.

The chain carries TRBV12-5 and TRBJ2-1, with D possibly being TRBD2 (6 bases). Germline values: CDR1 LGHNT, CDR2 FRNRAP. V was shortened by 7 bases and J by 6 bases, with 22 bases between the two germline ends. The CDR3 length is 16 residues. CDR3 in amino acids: CASALSMGLASNEQFF. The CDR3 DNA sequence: TGTGCTAGTGCCCTATCAATGGGGCTAGCGAGCAATGAGCAGTTCTTC.

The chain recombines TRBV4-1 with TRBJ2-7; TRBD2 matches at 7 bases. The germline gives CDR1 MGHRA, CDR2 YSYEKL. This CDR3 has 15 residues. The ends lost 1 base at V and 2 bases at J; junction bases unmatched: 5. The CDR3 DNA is TGCGCCAGCAGCCAAGTGGGCGGGAGCCCCTACGAGCAGTACTTC. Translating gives CASSQVGGSPYEQYF.

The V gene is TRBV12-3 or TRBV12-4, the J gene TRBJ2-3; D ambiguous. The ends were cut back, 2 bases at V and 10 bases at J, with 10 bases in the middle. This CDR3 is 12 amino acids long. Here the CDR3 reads CASSLRVMAQYF. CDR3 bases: TGTGCCAGCAGTTTAAGGGTGATGGCGCAGTATTTT.

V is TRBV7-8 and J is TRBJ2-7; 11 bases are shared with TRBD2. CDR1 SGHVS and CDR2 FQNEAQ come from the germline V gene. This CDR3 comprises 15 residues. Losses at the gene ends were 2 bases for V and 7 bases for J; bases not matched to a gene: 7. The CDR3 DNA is TGTGCCAGCAGCTTAATAGCGGGAGGGCCTCGGGAGCAGTACTTC. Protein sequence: CASSLIAGGPREQYF. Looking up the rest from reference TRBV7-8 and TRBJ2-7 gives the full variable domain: GAGVSQSPRYKVAKRGQDVALRCDPISGHVSLFWYQQALGQGPEFLTYFQNEAQLDKSGLPSDRFFAERPEGSVSTLKIQRTQQEDSAVYLCASSLIAGGPREQYFGPGTRLTVT.

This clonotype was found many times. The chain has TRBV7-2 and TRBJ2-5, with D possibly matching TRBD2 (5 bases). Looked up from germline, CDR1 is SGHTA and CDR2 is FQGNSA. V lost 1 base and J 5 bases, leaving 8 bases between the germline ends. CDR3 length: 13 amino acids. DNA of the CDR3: TGTGCCAGCAGCTTAGGGCGGAGGGAGACCCAGTACTTC. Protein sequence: CASSLGRRETQYF. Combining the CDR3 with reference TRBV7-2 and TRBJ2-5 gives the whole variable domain GAGVSQSPSNKVTEKGKDVELRCDPISGHTALYWYRQSLGQGLEFLIYFQGNSAPDKSGLPSDRFSAERTGGSVSTLTIQRTQQEDSAVYLCASSLGRRETQYFGPGTRLLVL.